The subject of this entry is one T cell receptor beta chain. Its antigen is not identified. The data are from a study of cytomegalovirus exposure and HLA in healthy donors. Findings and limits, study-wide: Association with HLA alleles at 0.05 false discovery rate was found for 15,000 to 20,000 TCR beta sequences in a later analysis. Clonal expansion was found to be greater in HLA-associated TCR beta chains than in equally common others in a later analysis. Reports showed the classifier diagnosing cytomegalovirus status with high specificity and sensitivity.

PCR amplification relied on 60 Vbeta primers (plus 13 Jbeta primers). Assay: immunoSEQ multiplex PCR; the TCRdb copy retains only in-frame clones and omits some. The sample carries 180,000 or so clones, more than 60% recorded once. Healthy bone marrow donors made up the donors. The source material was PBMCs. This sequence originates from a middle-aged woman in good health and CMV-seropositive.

DNA for the CDR3: TGTGCCAGCAGTTTACTAGCGGGCCCCTACGAGCAGTACTTC. This sequence encodes CASSLLAGPYEQYF. The V call is TRBV6-5, the J call TRBJ2-7; 9 bases are a match to TRBD2. The CDR3 length is 14 residues. Per germline, CDR1 MNHEY and CDR2 SVGAGI. The ends lost 4 bases at V and 2 bases at J; junction bases unmatched: 3.